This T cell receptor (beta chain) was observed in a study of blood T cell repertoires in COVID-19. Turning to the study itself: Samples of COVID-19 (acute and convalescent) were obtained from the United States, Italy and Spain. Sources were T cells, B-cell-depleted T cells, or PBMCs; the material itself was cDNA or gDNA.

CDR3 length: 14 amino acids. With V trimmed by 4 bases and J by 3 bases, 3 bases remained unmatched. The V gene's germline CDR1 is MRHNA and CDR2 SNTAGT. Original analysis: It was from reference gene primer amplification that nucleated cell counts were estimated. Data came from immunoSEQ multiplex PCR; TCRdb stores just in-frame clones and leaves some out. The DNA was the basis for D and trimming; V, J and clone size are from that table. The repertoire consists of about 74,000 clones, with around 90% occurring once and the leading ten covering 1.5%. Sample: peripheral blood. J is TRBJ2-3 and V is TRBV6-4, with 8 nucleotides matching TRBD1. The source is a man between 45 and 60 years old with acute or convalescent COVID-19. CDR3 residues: CASSVQGGTDTQYF. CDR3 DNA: TGTGCCAGCAGTGTACAGGGGGGAACAGATACGCAGTATTTT.